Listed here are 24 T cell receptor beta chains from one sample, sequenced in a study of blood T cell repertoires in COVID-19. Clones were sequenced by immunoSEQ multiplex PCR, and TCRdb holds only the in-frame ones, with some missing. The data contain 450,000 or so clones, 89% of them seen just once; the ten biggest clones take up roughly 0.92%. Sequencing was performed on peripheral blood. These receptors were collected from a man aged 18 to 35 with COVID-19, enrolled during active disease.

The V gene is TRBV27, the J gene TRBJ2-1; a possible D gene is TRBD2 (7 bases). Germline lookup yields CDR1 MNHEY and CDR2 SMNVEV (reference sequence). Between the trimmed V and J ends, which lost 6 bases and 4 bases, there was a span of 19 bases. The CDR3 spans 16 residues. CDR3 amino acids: CASRIYGGGGYNEQFF. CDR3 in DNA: TGTGCCAGCAGGATTTACGGGGGAGGGGGATACAATGAGCAGTTCTTC.

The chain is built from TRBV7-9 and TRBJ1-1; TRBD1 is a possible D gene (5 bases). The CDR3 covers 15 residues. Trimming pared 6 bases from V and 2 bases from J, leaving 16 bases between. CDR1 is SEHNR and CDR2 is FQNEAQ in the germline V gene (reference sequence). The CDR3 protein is CASRPHSQGNTEAFF. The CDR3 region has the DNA TGTGCCAGCAGACCGCACTCCCAGGGCAACACTGAAGCTTTCTTT.

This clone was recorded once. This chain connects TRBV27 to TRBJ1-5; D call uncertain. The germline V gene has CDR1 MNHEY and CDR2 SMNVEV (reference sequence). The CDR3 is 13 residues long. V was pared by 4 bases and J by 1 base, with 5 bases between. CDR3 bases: TGTGCCAGCAGTTCCAGGAGCAATCAGCCCCAGCATTTT. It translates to CASSSRSNQPQHF.

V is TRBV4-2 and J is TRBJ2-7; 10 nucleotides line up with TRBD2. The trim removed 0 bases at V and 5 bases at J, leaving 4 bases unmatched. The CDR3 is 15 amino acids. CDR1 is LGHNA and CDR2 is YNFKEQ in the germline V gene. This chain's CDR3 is CASSQDLAGVDEQYF. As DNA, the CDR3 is TGTGCCAGCAGCCAAGACCTAGCGGGGGTAGACGAGCAGTACTTC.

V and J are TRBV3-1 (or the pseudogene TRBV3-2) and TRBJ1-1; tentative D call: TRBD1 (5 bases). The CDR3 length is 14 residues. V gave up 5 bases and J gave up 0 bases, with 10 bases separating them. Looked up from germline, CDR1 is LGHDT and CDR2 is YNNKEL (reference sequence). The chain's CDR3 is CASSRGRMNTEAFF. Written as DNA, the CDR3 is TGTGCCAGCAGCAGGGGAAGGATGAACACTGAAGCTTTCTTT.

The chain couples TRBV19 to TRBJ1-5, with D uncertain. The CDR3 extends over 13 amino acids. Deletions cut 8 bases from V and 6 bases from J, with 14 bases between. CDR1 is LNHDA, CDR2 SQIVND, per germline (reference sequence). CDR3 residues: CASSPVVSQPQHF. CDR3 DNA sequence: TGTGCCAGTTCCCCAGTTGTCAGTCAGCCCCAGCATTTT.

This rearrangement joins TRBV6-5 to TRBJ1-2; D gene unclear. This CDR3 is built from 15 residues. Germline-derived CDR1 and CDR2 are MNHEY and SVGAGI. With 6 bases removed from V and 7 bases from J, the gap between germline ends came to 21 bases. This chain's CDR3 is CASRTILISLIGYTF. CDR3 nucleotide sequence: TGTGCCAGCAGGACAATCCTAATTTCCCTTATTGGCTACACCTTC.

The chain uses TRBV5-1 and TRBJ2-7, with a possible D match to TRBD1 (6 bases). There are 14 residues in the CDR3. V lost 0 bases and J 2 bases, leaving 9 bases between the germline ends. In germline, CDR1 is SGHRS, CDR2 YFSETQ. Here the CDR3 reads CASSLEGDTYEQYF. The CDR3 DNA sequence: TGCGCCAGCAGCTTGGAGGGGGACACCTACGAGCAGTACTTC. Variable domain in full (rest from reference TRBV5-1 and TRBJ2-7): KAGVTQTPRYLIKTRGQQVTLSCSPISGHRSVSWYQQTPGQGLQFLFEYFSETQRNKGNFPGRFSGRQFSNSRSEMNVSTLELGDSALYLCASSLEGDTYEQYFGPGTRLTVT.

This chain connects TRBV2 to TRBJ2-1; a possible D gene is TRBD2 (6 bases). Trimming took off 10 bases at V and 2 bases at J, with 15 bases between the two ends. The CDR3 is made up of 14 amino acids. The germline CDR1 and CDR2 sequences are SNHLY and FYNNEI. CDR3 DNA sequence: TGTGCCACCCACCGGGACTCTACCTACAATGAGCAGTTCTTC. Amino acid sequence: CATHRDSTYNEQFF.

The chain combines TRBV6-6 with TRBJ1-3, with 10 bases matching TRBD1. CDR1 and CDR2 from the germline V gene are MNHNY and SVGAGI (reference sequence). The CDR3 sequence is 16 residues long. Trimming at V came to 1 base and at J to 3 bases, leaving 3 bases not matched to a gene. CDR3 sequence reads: CASSYLGQGGGNTIYF. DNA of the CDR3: TGTGCCAGCAGTTACTTAGGACAGGGGGGTGGAAACACCATATATTTT.

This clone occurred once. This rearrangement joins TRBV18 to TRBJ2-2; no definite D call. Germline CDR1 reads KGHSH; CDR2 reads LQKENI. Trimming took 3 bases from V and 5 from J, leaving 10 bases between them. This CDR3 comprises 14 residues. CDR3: CASSPVHGTGELFF. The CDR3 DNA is TGTGCCAGCTCACCTGTACACGGGACCGGGGAGCTGTTTTTT.

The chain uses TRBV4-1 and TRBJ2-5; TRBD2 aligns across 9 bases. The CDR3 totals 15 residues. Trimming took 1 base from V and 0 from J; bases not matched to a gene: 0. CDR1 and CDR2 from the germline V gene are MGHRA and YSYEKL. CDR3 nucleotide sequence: TGCGCCAGCAGCCAAGGACTAGCGGACCAAGAGACCCAGTACTTC. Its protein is CASSQGLADQETQYF.

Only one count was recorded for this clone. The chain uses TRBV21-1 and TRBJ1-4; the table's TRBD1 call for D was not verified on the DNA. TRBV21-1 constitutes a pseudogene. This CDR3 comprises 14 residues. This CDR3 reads CASSKDRVSEKLFF. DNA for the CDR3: TGTGCCAGCAGCAAGGACAGGGTGTCGGAAAAACTGTTTTTT.

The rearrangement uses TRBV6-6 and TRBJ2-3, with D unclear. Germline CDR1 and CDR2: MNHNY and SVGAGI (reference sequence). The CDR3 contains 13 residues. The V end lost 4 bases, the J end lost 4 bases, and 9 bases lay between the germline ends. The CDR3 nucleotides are TGTGCCAGCAGTTCCGTATCGGCAGATACGCAGTATTTT. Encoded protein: CASSSVSADTQYF.

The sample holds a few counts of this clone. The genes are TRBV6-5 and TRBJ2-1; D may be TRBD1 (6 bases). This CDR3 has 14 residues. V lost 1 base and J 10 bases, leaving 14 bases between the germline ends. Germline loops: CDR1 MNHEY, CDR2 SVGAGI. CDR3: CASSYYQGSGEQFF. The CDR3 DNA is TGTGCCAGCAGTTACTACCAGGGGAGTGGGGAGCAGTTCTTC.

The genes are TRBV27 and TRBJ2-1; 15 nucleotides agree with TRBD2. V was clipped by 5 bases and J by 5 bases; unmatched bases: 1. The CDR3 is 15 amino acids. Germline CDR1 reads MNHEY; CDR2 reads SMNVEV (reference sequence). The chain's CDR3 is CASSRTSGGDNEQFF. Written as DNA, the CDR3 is TGTGCCAGCAGTCGGACTAGCGGGGGGGACAATGAGCAGTTCTTC.

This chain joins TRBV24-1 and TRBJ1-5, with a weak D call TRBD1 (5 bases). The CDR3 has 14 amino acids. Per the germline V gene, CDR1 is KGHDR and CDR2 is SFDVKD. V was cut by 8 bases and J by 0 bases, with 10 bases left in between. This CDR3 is CATKGLHSNQPQHF. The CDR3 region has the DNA TGTGCCACCAAGGGACTGCATAGCAATCAGCCCCAGCATTTT.

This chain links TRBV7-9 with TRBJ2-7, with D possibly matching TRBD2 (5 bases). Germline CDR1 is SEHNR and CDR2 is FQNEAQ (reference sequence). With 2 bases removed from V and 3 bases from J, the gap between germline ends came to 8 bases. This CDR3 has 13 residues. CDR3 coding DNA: TGTGCCAGCAGCTTACCCAGCGGCTACGAGCAGTACTTC. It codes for CASSLPSGYEQYF.

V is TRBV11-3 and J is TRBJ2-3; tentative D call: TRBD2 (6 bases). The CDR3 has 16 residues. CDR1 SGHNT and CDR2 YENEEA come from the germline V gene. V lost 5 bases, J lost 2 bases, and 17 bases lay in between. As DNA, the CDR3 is TGTGCCAGCAGCCCCTACCCGGGACTTATCACAGATACGCAGTATTTT. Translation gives CASSPYPGLITDTQYF.

CDR3 in DNA: TGTGCCAGCAGCCCCGGTTTAGCGGGGTACGAGCAGTACTTC. Amino acid sequence: CASSPGLAGYEQYF. The J gene is TRBJ2-7, the V gene TRBV7-9, with 8 bases lining up with TRBD2. Trimming cost V 5 bases and J 4 bases; bases outside gene matches: 7. The CDR3 totals 14 residues. Per germline, CDR1 SEHNR and CDR2 FQNEAQ (reference sequence).

The CDR3 protein is CASSDPSPPGNTIYF. In DNA form, the CDR3 reads TGTGCCAGCAGTGACCCCAGTCCGCCTGGAAACACCATATATTTT. The chain combines TRBV6-1 with TRBJ1-3; D ambiguous. Trimming took off 3 bases at V and 2 bases at J, with 11 bases between the two ends. Germline V CDR1 and CDR2: MNHNS, SASEGT. The length of the CDR3 is 15 residues.

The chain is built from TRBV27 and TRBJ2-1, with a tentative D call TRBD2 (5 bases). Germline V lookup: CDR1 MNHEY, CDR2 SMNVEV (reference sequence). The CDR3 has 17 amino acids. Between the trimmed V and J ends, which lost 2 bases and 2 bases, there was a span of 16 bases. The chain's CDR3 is CASSLGPPGGAYNEQFF. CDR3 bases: TGTGCCAGCAGTTTAGGGCCCCCTGGAGGAGCCTACAATGAGCAGTTCTTC.

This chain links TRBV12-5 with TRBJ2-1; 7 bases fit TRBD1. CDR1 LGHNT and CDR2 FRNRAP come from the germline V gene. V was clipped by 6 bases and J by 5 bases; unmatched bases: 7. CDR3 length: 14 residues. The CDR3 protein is CASGPPGQNNEQFF. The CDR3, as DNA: TGTGCTAGTGGGCCCCCGGGACAGAACAATGAGCAGTTCTTC. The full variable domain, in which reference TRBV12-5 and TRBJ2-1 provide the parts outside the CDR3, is DARVTQTPRHKVTEMGQEVTMRCQPILGHNTVFWYRQTMMQGLELLAYFRNRAPLDDSGMPKDRFSAEMPDATLATLKIQPSEPRDSAVYFCASGPPGQNNEQFFGPGTRLTVL.

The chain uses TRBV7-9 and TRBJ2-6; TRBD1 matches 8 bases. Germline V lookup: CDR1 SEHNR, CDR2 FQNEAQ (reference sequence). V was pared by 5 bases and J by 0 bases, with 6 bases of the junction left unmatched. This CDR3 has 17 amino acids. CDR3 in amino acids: CASSAGQAFSGANVLTF. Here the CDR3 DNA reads TGTGCCAGCAGCGCGGGACAGGCTTTCTCTGGGGCCAACGTCCTGACTTTC.